The next 5 T cell receptor beta chains were all read from a single sample in a study of metastatic and nonmetastatic thyroid tumors. Through MiXCR, TCRdb re-clonotyped the PCR reads. The sample includes tens of thousands of clones, more than 20% of them seen just once. Ahead of thyroid surgery, no patient had received treatment of any kind. Material: blood. The receptors derive from a male donor with papillary thyroid cancer or a benign thyroid nodule (not recorded which). Some clones in this sample may be carry-over from other donors' samples.

The gene calls are TRBV29-1 and TRBJ2-7, with 7 bases lining up with TRBD1. In germline, CDR1 is SQVTM, CDR2 ANQGSEA. J was trimmed by 4 bases and V by 3 bases; bases with no gene match: 3. The CDR3 sequence is 12 residues long. CDR3 in DNA: TGCAGCGTTGACGAGGGGGCTTACGAGCAGTACTTC. Its protein is CSVDEGAYEQYF.

The table lists this clone with many counts. The chain links TRBV2 to TRBJ1-3; TRBD1 aligns across 7 bases. The length of the CDR3 is 14 residues. The germline V gene has CDR1 SNHLY and CDR2 FYNNEI. After removal of 8 bases from V and 4 bases from J, the junction contained 8 bases not matched to a gene. CDR3 loop: CASPSTGTGNTIYF. Here the CDR3 DNA reads TGTGCCAGCCCGTCGACAGGGACGGGAAACACCATATATTTT.

This clone was detected ten times or more. The chain links TRBV19 to TRBJ1-4, with D uncertain. The ends were cut back, 8 bases at V and 0 bases at J, with 10 bases in the middle. The germline V gene has CDR1 LNHDA and CDR2 SQIVND (reference sequence). The CDR3 is made up of 14 amino acids. In DNA, the CDR3 is TGTGCCAGTCGAGCCCTCGCAACTAATGAAAAACTGTTTTTT. This translates into CASRALATNEKLFF.

This clone showed up many times. The J gene is TRBJ2-1, the V gene TRBV7-3, with D possibly TRBD1 on 5 matching bases. CDR1 is SGHTA and CDR2 is FQGTGA in the germline V gene. The CDR3 runs 15 residues. The germline V and J ends were trimmed by 0 bases and 8 bases, with 14 bases remaining between them. This CDR3 reads CASSLTPGSGDEQFF. The CDR3 coding sequence is TGTGCCAGCAGCTTAACCCCAGGGTCTGGCGATGAGCAGTTCTTC.

This clone was observed many times. V usage is TRBV24-1 and J usage is TRBJ2-2, with 7 bases lining up with TRBD2. Germline CDR1 reads KGHDR; CDR2 reads SFDVKD. The length of the CDR3 is 19 residues. V dropped 7 bases and J dropped 0; count of bases not matched to a gene: 16. The CDR3 region has the DNA TGTGCCACCAGCGGGTTGCACGGGACTACCTTCGCGAACACCGGGGAGCTGTTTTTT. Amino acid sequence: CATSGLHGTTFANTGELFF.